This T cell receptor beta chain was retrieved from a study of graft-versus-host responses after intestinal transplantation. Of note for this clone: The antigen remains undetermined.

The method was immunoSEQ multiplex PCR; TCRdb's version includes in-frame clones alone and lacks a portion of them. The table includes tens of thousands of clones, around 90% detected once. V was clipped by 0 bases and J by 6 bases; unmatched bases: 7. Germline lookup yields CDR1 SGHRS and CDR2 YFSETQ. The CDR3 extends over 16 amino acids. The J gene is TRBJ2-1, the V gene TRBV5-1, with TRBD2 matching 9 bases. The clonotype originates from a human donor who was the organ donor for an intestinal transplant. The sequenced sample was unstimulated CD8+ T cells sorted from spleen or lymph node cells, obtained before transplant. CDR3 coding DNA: TGCGCCAGCAGCTTGGCCCGGCGGGGGGGTCTCAATGAGCAGTTCTTC. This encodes CASSLARRGGLNEQFF.